This TCR beta chain comes out of a study of response to subunit inactivated influenza vaccine. Points from the study as a whole: Only a handful of new T cells, the authors suggested, are recruited with each seasonal influenza vaccination.

This clonotype has just a few counts. The antigen is not known. V was clipped by 6 bases and J by 6 bases; unmatched bases: 20. The CDR3 runs to 18 residues. Per germline, CDR1 ENHRY and CDR2 SYGVKD. A single record per CDR3 protein comes from TCRdb applying MiXCR to the RT-PCR reads. The table includes more than 700,000 distinct CDR3 sequences, 21% detected once. This TCR was recovered from a man over 45 who received an inactivated influenza vaccine. The rearrangement links TRBV10-3 to TRBJ2-3; 8 nucleotides align to TRBD2. The sequences come from PBMCs from blood, collected 5 to 6 days after vaccination. This CDR3 is CAIRDVERERGGKDTQYF. The CDR3 region has the DNA TGTGCCATCAGGGACGTGGAGCGGGAGAGGGGCGGGAAGGATACGCAGTATTTT.